Below are 24 T cell receptor beta chains sequenced from a single sample in a study of T cells in women clearing cervical HPV infection. Sequencing was performed with immunoSEQ multiplex PCR; in TCRdb, only in-frame clones are kept and a portion is missing. The sample has 44,000 or so clones. Sequencing input: blood buffy coat. These receptors originate from a woman between 18 and 70 years old with a cervical HPV16 infection that either progressed to CIN3+ or cleared (not recorded which).

As to this clone: The read ends 3 residues shy of where the CDR3 ends; the end is completed using the germline J gene. V is TRBV5-1 and J is TRBJ1-1, with 8 bases identical to TRBD1. CDR3 length: 15 amino acids. From germline, CDR1 is SGHRS and CDR2 YFSETQ. J gave up 1 base and V 0 bases, and 2 bases lay outside the gene matches. Partial CDR3 DNA: TGCGCCAGCAGCTTGGGGGACAGGACGAACACTGAA. It codes for CASSLGDRTNTE. The entire CDR3 sequence reads CASSLGDRTNTEAFF.

Concerning this clone: The read is 3 residues too short to cover the CDR3 end, so that end is filled in from the germline J gene. J is TRBJ2-3 and V is TRBV19; 7 nucleotides line up with TRBD2. The V gene's germline CDR1 is LNHDA and CDR2 SQIVND (reference sequence). V shed 3 bases, J shed 4 bases, and the junction held 7 bases outside the gene matches. The CDR3 has 15 residues. The covered CDR3 bases are TGTGCCAGTAGTATCCAGCGGGGAAAGGCAGATACG. Translation: CASSIQRGKADT. The CDR3 in full is CASSIQRGKADTQYF.

In regard to this clone: The read finishes 3 residues shy of the CDR3 end, and the germline J gene is used to complete it. The gene calls are TRBV7-8 and TRBJ2-7, with 7 bases matching TRBD2. The CDR3 has 14 residues. Looked up from germline, CDR1 is SGHVS and CDR2 is FQNEAQ. V trimming: 0 bases; J trimming: 3 bases; junction bases outside the gene matches: 2. The sequenced part of the CDR3 DNA is TGTGCCAGCAGCTTAGCGGGGGGGGTCTACGAG. It yields the protein CASSLAGGVYE. The CDR3, in full, reads CASSLAGGVYEQYF. Full variable domain (remainder filled in from reference TRBV7-8 and TRBJ2-7): GAGVSQSPRYKVAKRGQDVALRCDPISGHVSLFWYQQALGQGPEFLTYFQNEAQLDKSGLPSDRFFAERPEGSVSTLKIQRTQQEDSAVYLCASSLAGGVYEQYFGPGTRLTVT.

With respect to this clone: The CDR3 goes on 3 residues after the read ends, and that part is filled in from the germline J gene. The V gene is TRBV12-3 or TRBV12-4, the J gene TRBJ2-5, with TRBD1 matching 8 bases. V trimming: 2 bases; J trimming: 4 bases; junction bases outside the gene matches: 6. The CDR3 covers 15 residues. The CDR3 reads CASSLWGTGIETQYF. Partial CDR3 DNA: TGTGCCAGCAGTTTATGGGGGACAGGAATAGAGACC.

In regard to this clone: With the read ending 3 residues before the CDR3 end, the germline J gene is used to fill in that end. The chain carries TRBV7-9 and TRBJ1-2, with no clear D. The CDR3 length is 14 residues. Germline-derived CDR1 and CDR2 are SEHNR and FQNEAQ (reference sequence). CDR3 bases read: TGTGCCAGCACCCAGGAGGTAATCGGATACGAC. Residues: CASTQEVIGYD. The CDR3 in full is CASTQEVIGYDYTF.

Regarding this clone: The read gets to within 3 residues of the CDR3 end, and the germline J gene fills in the rest. The rearrangement links TRBV12-3 or TRBV12-4 to TRBJ2-7; no reliable D call. V lost 6 bases, J lost 2 bases, and 8 bases lay in between. The CDR3 is 12 amino acids. The covered CDR3 bases are TGTGCCAGCAGCGGTCTTACCTACGAG. Translated, it gives CASSGLTYE. The whole CDR3 protein is CASSGLTYEQYF.

Comments on this clone: An end of the junction does not agree with germline; a read error may underlie this. The read terminates 3 residues before the CDR3 end, so the remaining end is supplied by the germline J gene. Other DNA sequences of this sample code for an identical CDR3. This chain connects TRBV10-2 to TRBJ1-5; 8 bases map to TRBD1. Germline-derived CDR1 and CDR2 are WSHSY and SAAADI. This CDR3 spans 18 amino acids. CDR3 DNA (partial): TGCGCCAGCACCAGACCCAGGACAGGGCAGGGTAGCAATCAACCC. The encoded protein is CASTRPRTGQGSNQP. The full CDR3 protein reads CASTRPRTGQGSNQPQHF.

Comment on this clone: The DNA ends 3 residues before the CDR3 does, and the rest of the CDR3 is filled in from the germline J gene. The V and J genes are TRBV11-2 and TRBJ1-5, with no clear D. V dropped 5 bases and J dropped 7 bases, with 12 bases sitting between them. Germline assignment: CDR1 SGHAT and CDR2 FQNNGV. The CDR3 consists of 13 residues. Here the CDR3 reads CASSPGLEQPQHF. The DNA read from the CDR3 is TGTGCCAGCAGCCCGGGGTTGGAGCAGCCC.

Worth noting for this clone: The DNA ends 3 residues before the CDR3 does, and the rest of the CDR3 is filled in from the germline J gene. The chain has TRBV19 and TRBJ1-2; weak D call: TRBD1 (5 bases). This CDR3 spans 14 amino acids. CDR1 LNHDA and CDR2 SQIVND come from the germline V gene (reference sequence). CDR3 bases read: TGTGCCAGTAGTATTAGGAGGGACTCCTACGAC. Its translation is CASSIRRDSYD. The entire CDR3 protein reads CASSIRRDSYDYTF.

Concerning this clone: A junction end diverges from the germline sequence, so it may reflect a read error. With the read ending 3 residues before the CDR3 end, the germline J gene is used to fill in that end. The gene calls are TRBV4-1 and TRBJ2-7, with 7 nucleotides matching TRBD1. Germline V gives CDR1 MGHRA, CDR2 YSYEKL. The CDR3 is 15 residues long. CDR3 sequence: CASSQVRTGSNEQYF. The sequenced CDR3 bases are TGCGCCAGCAGCCAAGTCAGGACAGGCTCCAACGAG.

Comment on this clone: The sequence runs out 3 residues before the end of the CDR3; the remainder is reconstructed from the germline J gene. The chain uses TRBV30 and TRBJ1-4; the D is unclear. The CDR3 is 15 amino acids. Germline V lookup: CDR1 GTSNPN, CDR2 SVGIG (reference sequence). The covered CDR3 bases are TGTGCCTGGAGTACGGGGAGCTCCTATAATTCACCA. Translation gives CAWSTGSSYNSP. Given in full, the CDR3 is CAWSTGSSYNSPLFF.

For this clone: The CDR3 is cut off 3 residues early in the read; its end comes from the germline J gene. This sequence joins TRBV6-2 or TRBV6-3 and TRBJ1-2, with TRBD1 matching over 7 bases. J lost 1 base, V lost 5 bases, and 4 bases had no gene match. Germline lookup yields CDR1 MNHEY and CDR2 SVGEGT. There are 14 residues in the CDR3. Incomplete CDR3 DNA: TGTGCCAGCAGTGAGGGACAGATTAACTATGGC. Its protein is CASSEGQINYG. The whole CDR3 sequence is CASSEGQINYGYTF.

Of note for this clone: The CDR3 is cut off 3 residues early in the read; its end comes from the germline J gene. The rearrangement uses TRBV18 and TRBJ2-4; D is ambiguous. This CDR3 spans 13 amino acids. CDR1 is KGHSH, CDR2 LQKENI, per germline. The CDR3 is CASSPTDDYGQYF. The CDR3 DNA, read in part, is TGTGCCAGCTCACCCACAGATGATTATGGT.

Measured by frequency, this clone is medium-sized. The read terminates 3 residues ahead of where the CDR3 ends, so the germline J gene completes it. This sequence joins TRBV7-9 and TRBJ1-2; weak D call: TRBD1 (6 bases). V dropped 1 base and J dropped 7 bases, with 13 bases sitting between them. The CDR3 contains 14 residues. Germline V gene sequence: CDR1 SEHNR, CDR2 FQNEAQ (reference sequence). The covered CDR3 bases are TGTGCCAGCAGCTTAGTACAGGGCATGGGTGGC. Translated, it gives CASSLVQGMGG. The whole CDR3 protein reads CASSLVQGMGGYTF.

Notes on this clone: The CDR3 end falls 3 residues outside the read, so it is completed with the germline J gene. The V gene is TRBV4-2, the J gene TRBJ2-7; 14 nucleotides agree with TRBD2. CDR3 length: 15 residues. J was trimmed by 6 bases and V by 4 bases; bases with no gene match: 5. Germline lookup yields CDR1 LGHNA and CDR2 YNFKEQ. The CDR3 protein is CASSPRLAGGLEQYF. CDR3 bases read: TGTGCCAGCAGCCCTAGACTAGCGGGGGGGCTCGAG.

Points on this clone: Coverage ceases 3 residues before the CDR3 finishes, and the germline J gene fills in the end. The rearrangement links TRBV6-1 to TRBJ2-3; D is possibly TRBD2 (6 bases). This CDR3 has 15 residues. Germline CDR1 and CDR2: MNHNS and SASEGT. The CDR3 loop reads CASSAFGRGNQPQYF. The DNA read from the CDR3 is TGTGCCAGCAGTGCGTTTGGGCGGGGCAATCAGCCG.

CDR3 region: CSARPGEGAAIYFEQYF. The sequenced CDR3 bases are TGCAGTGCTAGACCTGGGGAGGGGGCGGCGATCTATTTCGAG. The chain joins TRBV20-1 to TRBJ2-7; tentatively, D is TRBD1 or TRBD2 (7 bases each). The CDR3 extends 3 residues past the end of the read, so its final part is completed from the germline J gene. Germline V CDR1 and CDR2: DFQATT, SNEGSKA (reference sequence). V was shortened by 2 bases and J by 6 bases, with 26 bases between the two germline ends. The CDR3 covers 17 residues.

In regard to this clone: From the germline J gene comes the end of the CDR3, since the read stops 3 residues before it. The rearrangement uses TRBV20-1 and TRBJ1-4; D may be TRBD1 (6 bases). The germline V gene encodes CDR1 DFQATT and CDR2 SNEGSKA (reference sequence). V was trimmed by 4 bases and J by 3 bases, leaving 9 bases between them. CDR3 length: 13 amino acids. CDR3 DNA (partial): TGCAGTGCTAAAGGGGGTCCTAATGAAAAA. Its protein is CSAKGGPNEK. The CDR3 reads in full as CSAKGGPNEKLFF.

As to this clone: The CDR3 goes on 3 residues after the read ends, and that part is filled in from the germline J gene. The chain joins TRBV9 to TRBJ2-1, with D maybe TRBD2 (7 bases). Germline assignment: CDR1 SGDLS and CDR2 YYNGEE. Trimming pared 0 bases from V and 4 bases from J, leaving 14 bases between. The CDR3 totals 16 residues. CDR3 sequence: CASSVVSRGGYNEQFF. Partial CDR3 DNA: TGTGCCAGCAGCGTAGTTTCGAGGGGGGGTTACAATGAG.

On this clone: The read halts 3 residues ahead of the CDR3 end, with the missing end drawn from the germline J gene. The gene calls are TRBV7-9 and TRBJ1-1; D perhaps matches TRBD1 (5 bases). Germline V gives CDR1 SEHNR, CDR2 FQNEAQ (reference sequence). The CDR3 totals 12 residues. V shed 7 bases and J shed 4 bases, with 10 bases lying between them. Partial CDR3 DNA: TGTGCCAGCAATCAGGGTGGCACTGAA. It encodes CASNQGGTE. The whole CDR3 is CASNQGGTEAFF.

Of note for this clone: Read sequence stops 3 residues before the CDR3 end, and the germline J gene provides the missing end. The V gene is TRBV20-1, the J gene TRBJ2-3, with a possible D match to TRBD2 (5 bases). Trimming removed 6 bases at V and 3 bases at J, with 13 bases between. The CDR3 loop spans 13 amino acids. Germline V lookup: CDR1 DFQATT, CDR2 SNEGSKA (reference sequence). Incomplete CDR3 DNA: TGCAGTGCCGTTGCGGGTCGAACAGATACG. Translated: CSAVAGRTDT. The full CDR3 protein reads CSAVAGRTDTQYF.

Comment on this clone: The observed sequence ends 3 residues before the CDR3 terminus, with the missing tail filled in from the germline J gene. The rearrangement uses TRBV19 and TRBJ1-4, with a tentative D call TRBD1 (6 bases). The V gene's germline CDR1 is LNHDA and CDR2 SQIVND (reference sequence). The CDR3 extends over 16 amino acids. CDR3 protein: CASTSSARGYNSPLFF. The DNA read from the CDR3 is TGTGCCAGTACCTCCTCGGCGAGGGGGTATAATTCACCA.

Comment on this clone: The read ends 3 residues shy of where the CDR3 ends; the end is completed using the germline J gene. The chain carries TRBV9 and TRBJ2-2, with 8 bases matching TRBD2. Per the germline V gene, CDR1 is SGDLS and CDR2 is YYNGEE. CDR3 length: 17 amino acids. Trimming took 0 bases from V and 5 from J; bases not matched to a gene: 9. CDR3 bases read: TGTGCCAGCAGCGTAGCTCCGGGGGGGGGCACGACCGGGGAG. The encoded protein is CASSVAPGGGTTGE. The complete CDR3 sequence is CASSVAPGGGTTGELFF.

A word on this clone: The read halts 3 residues ahead of the CDR3 end, with the missing end drawn from the germline J gene. This chain uses TRBV20-1 with TRBJ2-2; TRBD1 agrees at 10 bases. This CDR3 has 15 amino acids. V shed 0 bases and J 5 bases; nucleotides not matched to a gene: 3. Germline V lookup: CDR1 DFQATT, CDR2 SNEGSKA (reference sequence). This chain's CDR3 is CSARDDRGLTGELFF. CDR3 bases read: TGCAGTGCTAGAGACGACAGGGGGCTAACCGGGGAG.